One and the same sample provided the 13 T cell receptor beta chains below, sequenced in a study of T cell responses to AZD1222 COVID-19 vaccine. Sequencing used immunoSEQ multiplex PCR; TCRdb keeps in-frame clones, though not all of them. The data contain some 280,000 clones, 94% of them singletons. The sequences come from peripheral blood, collected 28 days after the second AZD1222 dose. These receptor sequences come from an adult who received the AZD1222 COVID-19 vaccine.

V and J are TRBV28 and TRBJ1-2; D remains unclear. CDR3 length: 15 amino acids. Germline V gene lookup returns CDR1 MDHEN and CDR2 SYDVKM. V was shortened by 5 bases and J by 4 bases, with 17 bases between the two germline ends. Here the CDR3 reads CASSAGPTRIYGYTF. The CDR3 DNA sequence: TGTGCCAGCAGTGCCGGACCGACCCGGATCTATGGCTACACCTTC.

The chain recombines TRBV10-3 with TRBJ1-5; D ambiguous. The ends were cut back, 10 bases at V and 1 base at J, with 11 bases in the middle. CDR3 length equals 13 residues. Germline V gives CDR1 ENHRY, CDR2 SYGVKD. The CDR3 DNA reads TGTGCCAGCAGCTTCGACAGCAATCAGCCCCAGCATTTT. Amino acid sequence: CASSFDSNQPQHF.

The chain carries TRBV9 and TRBJ1-1; 7 positions match TRBD1. This CDR3 is 15 amino acids long. V shed 3 bases and J 1 base; nucleotides not matched to a gene: 6. Germline lookup yields CDR1 SGDLS and CDR2 YYNGEE. CDR3 coding DNA: TGTGCCAGCAGCGCCCCTGGGACAGCGAACACTGAAGCTTTCTTT. It encodes CASSAPGTANTEAFF.

J is TRBJ1-5 and V is TRBV7-2, with D possibly TRBD1 on 5 matching bases. Trimming left V 1 base short and J 7 bases short, with 14 bases between. The germline gives CDR1 SGHTA, CDR2 FQGNSA. This CDR3 is built from 15 residues. This CDR3 reads CASSLGPRGEQPQHF. The CDR3 nucleotides are TGTGCCAGCAGCTTAGGACCCCGGGGGGAACAGCCCCAGCATTTT.

The CDR3 nucleotides read TGTGCCAGCAGTTCCAACTCAGGGGGCACTGAAGCTTTCTTT. Protein sequence: CASSSNSGGTEAFF. The rearrangement links TRBV28 to TRBJ1-1; 7 nucleotides agree with TRBD1. The CDR3 is made up of 14 amino acids. With 4 bases clipped from V and 4 bases from J, the junction kept 6 bases outside the gene matches. CDR1 and CDR2 (germline): MDHEN, SYDVKM.

This chain links TRBV2 with TRBJ1-1; a possible D gene is TRBD1 (6 bases). Germline-derived CDR1 and CDR2 are SNHLY and FYNNEI. The CDR3 is 14 amino acids. V lost 10 bases and J lost 0, with 15 bases in between. The CDR3 here is CATGAGNMNTEAFF. The CDR3 region has the DNA TGTGCCACAGGGGCAGGGAACATGAACACTGAAGCTTTCTTT.

The rearrangement uses TRBV12-3 or TRBV12-4 and TRBJ2-7; D remains ambiguous. V was pared by 2 bases and J by 9 bases, with 8 bases between. CDR3 length equals 11 residues. This CDR3 reads CASSLLQRQYF. CDR3 bases: TGTGCCAGCAGTTTATTGCAAAGGCAGTACTTC.

This clone appeared a single time. The CDR3 spells CASSAGEFEKLFF. For the CDR3, the DNA is TGCGCCAGCAGTGCAGGGGAGTTCGAAAAACTGTTTTTT. The gene calls are TRBV10-2 and TRBJ1-4; possible D gene TRBD1, 6 bases. CDR3 length: 13 amino acids. CDR1 and CDR2 (germline): WSHSY, SAAADI. V was cut by 4 bases and J by 8 bases, with 11 bases left in between.

This clone was seen once. The V gene is TRBV24-1, the J gene TRBJ2-3, with D perhaps TRBD2 (7 bases). The ends were cut back, 2 bases at V and 7 bases at J, with 15 bases in the middle. This CDR3 has 15 residues. Germline CDR1 KGHDR, CDR2 SFDVKD. In DNA, the CDR3 is TGTGCCACCAGTGATTATGTGGGGGGGCGATATACGCAGTATTTT. It specifies CATSDYVGGRYTQYF.

This clone was counted once. V gene TRBV7-2 combines with J gene TRBJ1-1; D unclear. V was cut by 1 base and J by 5 bases, with 14 bases left in between. Looked up from germline, CDR1 is SGHTA and CDR2 is FQGNSA. The CDR3 loop spans 15 amino acids. The CDR3 DNA sequence: TGTGCCAGCAGCTTAGAGGTAACGGGTCGGACTGAAGCTTTCTTT. This gives the protein CASSLEVTGRTEAFF. Full variable domain (outside the CDR3, taken from reference TRBV7-2 and TRBJ1-1): GAGVSQSPSNKVTEKGKDVELRCDPISGHTALYWYRQSLGQGLEFLIYFQGNSAPDKSGLPSDRFSAERTGGSVSTLTIQRTQQEDSAVYLCASSLEVTGRTEAFFGQGTRLTVV.

The chain recombines TRBV6-5 with TRBJ2-7; 8 bases map to TRBD2. Germline lookup yields CDR1 MNHEY and CDR2 SVGAGI. The CDR3 spans 14 residues. Trimming cost V 4 bases and J 0 bases; bases outside gene matches: 2. CDR3 region: CASSSAGGSYEQYF. The CDR3 coding sequence is TGTGCCAGCAGTTCCGCGGGGGGCTCCTACGAGCAGTACTTC.

The sample holds one count of this clone. This chain uses TRBV12-3 or TRBV12-4 with TRBJ1-4; D not certain. V lost 4 bases and J 7 bases, leaving 4 bases between the germline ends. CDR3 length equals 11 residues. This CDR3 is CASSYGEKLFF. CDR3 nucleotide sequence: TGTGCCAGCAGTTACGGTGAAAAACTGTTTTTT.

The V and J genes are TRBV6-6 and TRBJ1-1, with 8 bases fitting TRBD1. V lost 4 bases, J lost 4 bases, and 5 bases stayed unmatched. CDR3 length: 14 amino acids. CDR1 and CDR2 (germline): MNHNY, SVGAGI (reference sequence). CDR3 nucleotides: TGTGCCAGCAGTTCCGGACAGGGCCCCACTGAAGCTTTCTTT. Amino acid sequence: CASSSGQGPTEAFF.